These T cell receptor beta chains were read from a single sample in a study of blood T cell repertoires in COVID-19. Produced via immunoSEQ multiplex PCR; TCRdb's table is partial and in-frame only. The sample has 81,000 or so clones; 92% are singletons. Sequencing was performed on peripheral blood. The receptors here all came from an older woman with active COVID-19. Each CDR3 is given without its conserved first and last residue.

V gene	J gene	CDR3 protein
TRBV10-1	TRBJ2-3	ASSDGGRADTQY
TRBV19	TRBJ1-2	ASNDRGRGYT
TRBV19	TRBJ2-1	ASSIEANSYNEQF
TRBV5-4	TRBJ2-3	ASSLLAGGSTDTQY
TRBV4-3	TRBJ1-1	ASSQEAESEAF
TRBV28	TRBJ1-5	ASSSTGITGNQPQH
TRBV27	TRBJ1-1	ASSTQGREAF
TRBV5-1	TRBJ1-2	ASTLGDSSYGYT
TRBV20-1	TRBJ1-2	SASEGGGYGYT
TRBV7-9	TRBJ2-5	ASSPDSRGIQETQY
TRBV5-1	TRBJ2-5	ASSLEGVGETQY
TRBV6-2/TRBV6-3	TRBJ2-3	ASSYLQAGTDTQY
TRBV30	TRBJ2-7	AWSRGLESPQGQY
TRBV5-4	TRBJ2-7	ASSSGQGANEQY
TRBV6-1	TRBJ2-3	ASSEAGGRMDTQY
TRBV3-1/TRBV3-2	TRBJ2-1	ASSQISGGTYNEQF
TRBV3-1/TRBV3-2	TRBJ2-7	ASSQTGFFYEQY
TRBV7-2	TRBJ1-5	ASSPTRDSYQPQH
TRBV28	TRBJ2-6	ASSLTGSGANVLT
TRBV4-3	TRBJ2-3	ASSQAYSRITDTQY
TRBV18	TRBJ1-6	ASSVTGSSYNSPLH
TRBV23-1	TRBJ1-3	ARSPDSSGNTIY
TRBV3-1/TRBV3-2	TRBJ1-1	ASSQTGGGTEAF
TRBV15	TRBJ2-7	ATSPHEGEQY
TRBV6-5	TRBJ1-2	ASSPQHGYGYT
TRBV19	TRBJ2-4	ASKSTTLAKNIQY
TRBV19	TRBJ1-1	ASSIMGQGNTEAF
TRBV5-1	TRBJ2-7	ASSLLAGYEQY
TRBV7-8	TRBJ2-7	ASSLGQGISYEQY
TRBV28	TRBJ1-3	ASRSTGGAGNTIY
TRBV6-1	TRBJ2-7	ASRELRGDLSYEQY
TRBV3-1/TRBV3-2	TRBJ1-2	ASSLGTATNYGYT
TRBV28	TRBJ2-3	ASSSTGFTDTQY